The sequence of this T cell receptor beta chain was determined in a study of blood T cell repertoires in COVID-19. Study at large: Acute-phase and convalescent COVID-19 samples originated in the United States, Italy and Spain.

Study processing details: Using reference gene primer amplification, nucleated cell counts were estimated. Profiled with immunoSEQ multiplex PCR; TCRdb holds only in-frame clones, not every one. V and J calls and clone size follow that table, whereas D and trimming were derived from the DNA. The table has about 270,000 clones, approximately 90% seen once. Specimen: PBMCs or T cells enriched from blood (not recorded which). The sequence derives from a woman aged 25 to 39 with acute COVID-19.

The DNA for the CDR3 is TGCAGCGTTGAAGCTAGCGGGAGTGCCTACAATGAGCAGTTCTTC. As protein: CSVEASGSAYNEQFF. V gene TRBV29-1 combines with J gene TRBJ2-1, with 10 positions matching TRBD2. CDR3 length equals 15 residues. Unmatched junction bases numbered 2, after V lost 1 base and J lost 2 bases. CDR1 and CDR2 from the germline V gene are SQVTM and ANQGSEA.